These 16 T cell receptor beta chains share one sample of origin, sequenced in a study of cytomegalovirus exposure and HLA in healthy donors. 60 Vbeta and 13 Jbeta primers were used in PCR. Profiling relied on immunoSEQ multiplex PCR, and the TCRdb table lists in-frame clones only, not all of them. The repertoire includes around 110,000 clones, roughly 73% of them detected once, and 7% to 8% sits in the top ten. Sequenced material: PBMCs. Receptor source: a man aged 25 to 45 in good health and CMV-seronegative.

CDR3 loop: CASSTPGLALEQFF. The DNA of the CDR3 is TGTGCCAGCAGCACACCGGGACTAGCGCTTGAGCAGTTCTTC. The chain combines TRBV5-4 with TRBJ2-1, with TRBD2 matching 10 bases. Germline assignment: CDR1 SGHNT and CDR2 YYREEE (reference sequence). The J segment lost 9 bases and the V segment lost 4 bases, leaving 7 bases of the junction unmatched. The CDR3 totals 14 residues. The full variable domain, with the rest looked up from reference TRBV5-4 and TRBJ2-1, is ETGVTQSPTHLIKTRGQQVTLRCSSQSGHNTVSWYQQALGQGPQFIFQYYREEENGRGNFPPRFSGLQFPNYSSELNVNALELDDSALYLCASSTPGLALEQFFGPGTRLTVL.

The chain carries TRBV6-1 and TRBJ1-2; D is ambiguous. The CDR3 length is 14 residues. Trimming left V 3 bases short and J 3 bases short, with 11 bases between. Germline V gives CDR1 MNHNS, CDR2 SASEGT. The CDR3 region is CASSELTGDYGYTF. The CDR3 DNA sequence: TGTGCCAGCAGTGAGCTGACGGGAGACTATGGCTACACCTTC.

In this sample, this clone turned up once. The CDR3 protein is CASSLSFQLAGELYEQYF. DNA of the CDR3: TGCGCCAGCAGCTTGTCCTTCCAACTAGCGGGAGAATTATACGAGCAGTACTTC. The chain has TRBV5-1 and TRBJ2-7, with 11 bases lining up with TRBD2. The germline V gene has CDR1 SGHRS and CDR2 YFSETQ. After removal of 1 base from V and 4 bases from J, the junction contained 13 bases not matched to a gene. The CDR3 runs 18 residues.

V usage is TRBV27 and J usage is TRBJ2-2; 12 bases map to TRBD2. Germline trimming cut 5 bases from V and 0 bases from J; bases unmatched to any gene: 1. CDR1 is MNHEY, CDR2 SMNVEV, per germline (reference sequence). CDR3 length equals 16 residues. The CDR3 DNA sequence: TGTGCCAGCAGTCCTAGCGGGGGGGCGAACACCGGGGAGCTGTTTTTT. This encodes CASSPSGGANTGELFF.

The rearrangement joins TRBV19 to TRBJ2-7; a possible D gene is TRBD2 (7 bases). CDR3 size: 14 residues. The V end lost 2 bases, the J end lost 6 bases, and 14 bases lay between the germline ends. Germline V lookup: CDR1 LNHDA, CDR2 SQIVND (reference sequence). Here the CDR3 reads CASSIRRGAGEQYF. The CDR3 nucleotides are TGTGCCAGTAGTATACGACGGGGGGCGGGCGAGCAGTACTTC. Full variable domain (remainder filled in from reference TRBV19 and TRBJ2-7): DGGITQSPKYLFRKEGQNVTLSCEQNLNHDAMYWYRQDPGQGLRLIYYSQIVNDFQKGDIAEGYSVSREKKESFPLTVTSAQKNPTAFYLCASSIRRGAGEQYFGPGTRLTVT.

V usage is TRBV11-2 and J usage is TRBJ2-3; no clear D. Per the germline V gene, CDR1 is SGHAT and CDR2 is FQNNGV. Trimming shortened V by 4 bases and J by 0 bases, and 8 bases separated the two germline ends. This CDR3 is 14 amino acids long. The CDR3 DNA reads TGTGCCAGCAGCTCAGCGACCAGCACAGATACGCAGTATTTT. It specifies CASSSATSTDTQYF.

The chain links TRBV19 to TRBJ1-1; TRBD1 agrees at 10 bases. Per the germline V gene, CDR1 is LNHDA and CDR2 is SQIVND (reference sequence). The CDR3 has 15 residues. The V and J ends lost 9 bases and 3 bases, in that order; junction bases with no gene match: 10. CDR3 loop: CASVRDRGWDTEAFF. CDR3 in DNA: TGTGCCAGCGTCCGGGACAGGGGATGGGACACTGAAGCTTTCTTT.

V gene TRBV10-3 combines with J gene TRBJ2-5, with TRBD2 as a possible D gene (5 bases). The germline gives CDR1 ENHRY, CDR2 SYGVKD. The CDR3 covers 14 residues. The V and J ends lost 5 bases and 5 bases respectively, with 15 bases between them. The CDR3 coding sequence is TGTGCCATCAGTCCGATTGTCACGGGGGAGACCCAGTACTTC. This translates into CAISPIVTGETQYF.

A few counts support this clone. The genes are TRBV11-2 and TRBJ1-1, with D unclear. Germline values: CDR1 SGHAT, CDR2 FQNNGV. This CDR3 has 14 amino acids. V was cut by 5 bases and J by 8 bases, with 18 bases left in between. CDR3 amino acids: CASSPPLTTSEAFF. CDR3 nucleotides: TGTGCCAGCAGCCCCCCACTGACAACTTCGGAAGCTTTCTTT.

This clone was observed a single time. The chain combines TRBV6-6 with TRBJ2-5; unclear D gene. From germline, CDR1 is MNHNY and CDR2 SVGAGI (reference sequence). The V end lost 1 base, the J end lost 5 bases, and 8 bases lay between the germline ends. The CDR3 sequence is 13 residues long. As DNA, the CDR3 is TGTGCCAGCAGTTACTATGACGGGGAGACCCAGTACTTC. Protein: CASSYYDGETQYF.

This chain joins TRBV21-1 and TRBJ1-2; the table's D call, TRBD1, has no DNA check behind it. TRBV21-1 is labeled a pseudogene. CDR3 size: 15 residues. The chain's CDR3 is CASSKGNRGNYGYTF. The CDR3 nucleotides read TGTGCCAGCAGCAAAGGGAACAGGGGGAACTATGGCTACACCTTC.

CDR3 in amino acids: CASSVTTSGVRDQYF. In DNA, the CDR3 is TGTGCCAGCAGCGTAACGACTAGCGGGGTCAGAGACCAGTACTTC. The chain couples TRBV9 to TRBJ2-5; 11 nucleotides match TRBD2. The ends lost 1 base at V and 10 bases at J; junction bases unmatched: 9. The CDR3 has 15 residues. Germline CDR1 reads SGDLS; CDR2 reads YYNGEE.

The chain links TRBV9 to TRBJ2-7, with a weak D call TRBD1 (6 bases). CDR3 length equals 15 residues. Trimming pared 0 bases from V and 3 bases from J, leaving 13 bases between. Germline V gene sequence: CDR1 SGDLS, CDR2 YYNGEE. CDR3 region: CASSVGPQGIYEQYF. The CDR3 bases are TGTGCCAGCAGCGTAGGACCTCAGGGGATCTACGAGCAGTACTTC.

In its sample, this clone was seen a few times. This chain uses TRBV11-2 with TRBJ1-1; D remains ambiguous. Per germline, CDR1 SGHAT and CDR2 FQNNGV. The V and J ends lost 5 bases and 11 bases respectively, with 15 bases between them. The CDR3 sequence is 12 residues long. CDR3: CASSDKRDLAFF. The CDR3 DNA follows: TGTGCCAGCAGCGACAAGCGGGATCTGGCTTTCTTT. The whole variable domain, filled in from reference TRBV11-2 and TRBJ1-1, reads EAGVAQSPRYKIIEKRQSVAFWCNPISGHATLYWYQQILGQGPKLLIQFQNNGVVDDSQLPKDRFSAERLKGVDSTLKIQPAKLEDSAVYLCASSDKRDLAFFGQGTRLTVV.

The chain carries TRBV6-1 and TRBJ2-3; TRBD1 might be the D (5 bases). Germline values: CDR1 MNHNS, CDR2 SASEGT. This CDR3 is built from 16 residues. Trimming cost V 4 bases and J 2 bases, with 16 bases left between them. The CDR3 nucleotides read TGTGCCAGCAGTGGCCTCGGCAGGGCTTACACAGATACGCAGTATTTT. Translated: CASSGLGRAYTDTQYF.

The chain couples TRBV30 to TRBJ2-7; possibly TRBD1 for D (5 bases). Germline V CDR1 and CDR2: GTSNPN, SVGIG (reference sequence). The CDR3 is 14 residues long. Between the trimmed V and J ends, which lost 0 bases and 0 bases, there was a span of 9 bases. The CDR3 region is CAWSVGAGSYEQYF. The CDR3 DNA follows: TGTGCCTGGAGTGTAGGGGCCGGCTCCTACGAGCAGTACTTC.